The T cell receptor (beta chain) under discussion was sequenced for a study of shared clonotypes between healthy human individuals (TCRdb year 2020). Background for the entire study: Two women and a few men aged 18 to 49 years were included in the cohort. For each donor, three plates each were used for CD4 naive and CD4 memory, two plates were used for CD8 naive, and one plate was used for CD8 memory. To estimate repertoire size and how much clonotype sharing occurs between individuals, the study deeply sequenced the blood TCR repertoires of a handful of healthy adults. Libraries were prepared and TCR repertoires were sequenced by different laboratories using diverse techniques, in order to increase sequencing depth and limit assay-specific biases. Leukapheresis yielded between about 0.8 and 8.9 billion PBMCs per donor. Overall results and qualifications from the work: Clonotypes shared by all four sorted-subset donors showed higher generation probabilities than non-shared clonotypes. Incomplete sequencing was indicated by rarefaction of sorted-subset datasets, despite the large sequencing depth. Pairwise subsampling led to the expectation that sequencing depth would affect the degree of clonotype sharing among donors. The small number of donors limited the genetic and exposure-history diversity represented. Larger estimated clonotype richness was generally found for naive subsets than for memory subsets. Sampling was restricted to blood, and TCR repertoires in tissues likely differ from the TCR repertoires found in blood. When a handful of donors were compared, the shared fraction of clonotypes was about 5% for naive CD4, more than 3% for naive CD8, 2.3% for memory CD4, and 0.4% for memory CD8.

Germline trimming amounts to 1 base on V and 3 bases on J, with 6 as the count of junction bases outside the gene matches. From cysteine to phenylalanine, the CDR3 is 15 amino acids long. Here the CDR3 DNA is all that survives: 45 bases in frame from base 1. Sequences GTSNPN (CDR1) and SVGIG (CDR2) are obtained from the germline V gene (reference sequence). Using the deep immunoSEQ assay, multiplex PCR amplified TCR CDR3 regions from genomic DNA. Genomic DNA extracted from each cell subset was distributed evenly over all wells of several immunoSEQ 96-well plates, and each plate served as one replicate. Each replicate PCR for sorted subsets received around 200 ng genomic DNA, equal to about 29,000 T cell genomes. The purified libraries were quantified using a Qubit 3.0 fluorometer, sized with a Bioanalyzer 2100, and then quantified again using the KAPA Library Quantification kit. Each immunoSEQ 96-well plate was sequenced on its own single-read 150-cycle Illumina NextSeq 550 flow cell. Turning to the authors' computational methods: Because the immunoSEQ output held only junctional sequences and lacked quality scores, the filtering could not match the filtering applied to full-length reads. To assign V/J genes and CDR3, sequences were annotated against IMGT germline references using PyIR, a Python wrapper for IgBLAST v1.9. Reads were filtered out if the reads had weak V/J assignments (E-value above 1e-6), no CDR3, stop codons, out-of-frame junctions, or ambiguous translated residues. V3J clonotypes were defined as sequences sharing an identical inferred V gene, J gene, and CDR3 amino acid sequence. To compute the percentage overlap between repertoires, the number of shared unique clonotypes was divided by the size of the smaller repertoire. Richness of each repertoire was evaluated using RTK rarefaction, the Chao1 estimator, and Recon v2.1 estimates of unobserved clonotypes. Generation probabilities were computed with OLGA for all TCRbeta clonotypes obtained by the gDNA method from four donors. TCRdb limited this immuneACCESS table to in-frame rearrangements with V and J called. A share of clones is missing; checked studies link under half to unresolved V genes, and the rest is unexplained. Clone size and the V and J calls come from that table; the DNA yielded D and trimming. The sample data list approximately 1.5 million clones, and approximately 98% of these were observed just once. In total, the top ten clones hold around 0.45% of the sample.

Comment on this clone: The target of this receptor is not known. The sample holds no much larger clone one base away, and base qualities are not on file.

The donors were healthy, HIV-negative adults with no recently reported acute infections or vaccinations. Every donor was a Caucasian adult living in Nashville, Tennessee, USA. CD4+ T cells were enriched by magnetic negative selection, after which naive cells were positively selected on CD45RA and the negative fraction was taken as the memory subset. Blood was obtained by leukapheresis, after which PBMCs were separated by Ficoll-Histopaque density gradient centrifugation and cryopreserved in liquid nitrogen vapor phase. Analytical flow cytometry was used to check the purity and quantity of each magnetically sorted T cell population. From each sorted fraction, genomic DNA was isolated and quantified by UV absorbance on a Nanodrop 2000c.

The sequencing sample was made of naive CD4+ T cells sorted from blood. Interpreted using the paper, the cell subset or site label stands for: CD45RA+ positively selected. The chain is assembled from TRBV30 and TRBJ1-5; TRBD1 agrees with 7 junctional bases. The source is a man in his thirties or forties in good health. The CDR3 protein is CAWSGAGTVNQPQHF. The DNA sequence is as follows: TGTGCCTGGAGTGGAGCGGGGACAGTCAATCAGCCCCAGCATTTT.